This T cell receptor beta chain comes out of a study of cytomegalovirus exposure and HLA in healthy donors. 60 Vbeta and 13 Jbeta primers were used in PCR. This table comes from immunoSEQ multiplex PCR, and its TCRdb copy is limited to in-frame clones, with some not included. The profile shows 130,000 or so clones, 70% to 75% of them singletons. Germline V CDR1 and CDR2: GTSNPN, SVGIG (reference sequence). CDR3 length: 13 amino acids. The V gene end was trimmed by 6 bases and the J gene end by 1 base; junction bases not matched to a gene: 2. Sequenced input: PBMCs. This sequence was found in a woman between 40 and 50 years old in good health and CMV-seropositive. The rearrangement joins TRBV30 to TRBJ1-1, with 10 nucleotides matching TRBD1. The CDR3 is CACRDRGNTEAFF. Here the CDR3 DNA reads TGTGCCTGTCGGGACAGGGGGAACACTGAAGCTTTCTTT.